Presented here are 8 T cell receptor beta chains from one specimen sequenced in a study of Ad26.COV2.S vaccination and SARS-CoV-2 variants. The method was immunoSEQ multiplex PCR; TCRdb's version includes in-frame clones alone and lacks a portion of them. The table shows about 680,000 clones, with around 89% occurring only once. Treatment denoted: around 19 received Ad26.COV2.S at low or high dose, single or two shots; several received placebo; per-sample allocation not given. Collection of samples fell on day 63 after the first vaccine or placebo injection. The sample was peripheral blood, taken in a trial of Ad26.COV2.S vaccine versus placebo. These receptors were collected from a person between 18 and 65 years old who received the Ad26.COV2.S COVID-19 vaccine or a placebo.

This clone turned up a few times. The CDR3 DNA sequence: TGTGCCAGCAGTAGCGCCGGGACCGCTGGACTCTACGAGCAGTACTTC. Translation: CASSSAGTAGLYEQYF. V usage is TRBV6-2 or TRBV6-3 and J usage is TRBJ2-7; D may be TRBD1 or TRBD2 (5 bases each). With 5 bases removed from V and 3 bases from J, the gap between germline ends came to 20 bases. This CDR3 spans 16 amino acids. Germline V gene data show CDR1 as MNHEY and CDR2 as SVGEGT.

This sequence joins TRBV6-5 and TRBJ1-1, with 9 bases fitting TRBD1. Germline trimming cut 4 bases from V and 5 bases from J; bases unmatched to any gene: 8. The germline V gene encodes CDR1 MNHEY and CDR2 SVGAGI. This CDR3 has 15 amino acids. The CDR3 is CASSSVQGAKTEAFF. CDR3 DNA: TGTGCCAGCAGTTCCGTACAGGGGGCGAAAACTGAAGCTTTCTTT.

This clone was counted once. V gene TRBV6-1 combines with J gene TRBJ1-2; D is undetermined. Per germline, CDR1 MNHNS and CDR2 SASEGT. CDR3 length: 14 amino acids. The germline V and J ends were trimmed by 2 bases and 8 bases, with 15 bases remaining between them. Written as DNA, the CDR3 is TGTGCCAGCAGTGAATTAGTTCTCGGGTTAGGCTACACCTTC. Residues: CASSELVLGLGYTF.

V and J are TRBV5-6 and TRBJ2-6, with D perhaps matching TRBD1 (6 bases). CDR1 is SGHDT and CDR2 is YYEEEE in the germline V gene. The CDR3 sequence is 15 residues long. The V and J ends lost 6 bases and 4 bases respectively, with 14 bases between them. The CDR3 protein is CASTIQGTGANVLTF. CDR3 sequence (DNA): TGTGCCAGCACCATACAGGGTACCGGGGCCAACGTCCTGACTTTC. Filled out from reference TRBV5-6 and TRBJ2-6, the complete variable domain reads DAGVTQSPTHLIKTRGQQVTLRCSPKSGHDTVSWYQQALGQGPQFIFQYYEEEERQRGNFPDRFSGHQFPNYSSELNVNALLLGDSALYLCASTIQGTGANVLTFGAGSRLTVL.

The chain carries TRBV27 and TRBJ2-3; no reliable D call. The CDR3 covers 16 residues. Germline V CDR1 and CDR2: MNHEY, SMNVEV (reference sequence). V dropped 5 bases and J dropped 2 bases, with 17 bases sitting between them. CDR3 coding DNA: TGTGCCAGCAGTATTATCGGGCCCCCCCCCACAGATACGCAGTATTTT. As protein: CASSIIGPPPTDTQYF.

The rearrangement links TRBV5-1 to TRBJ2-2, with D perhaps matching TRBD2 (6 bases). Trimming shortened V by 3 bases and J by 2 bases, and 8 bases separated the two germline ends. Per germline, CDR1 SGHRS and CDR2 YFSETQ. The CDR3 is 14 amino acids. The CDR3: CASSWRGNTGELFF. For the CDR3, the DNA is TGCGCCAGCAGCTGGCGGGGAAACACCGGGGAGCTGTTTTTT.

CDR3 loop: CASSQDRLAGGNNEQFF. The CDR3 coding sequence is TGCGCCAGCAGCCAAGATCGATTAGCGGGGGGCAACAATGAGCAGTTCTTC. The rearrangement links TRBV4-3 to TRBJ2-1; 10 bases are a match to TRBD2. This CDR3 spans 17 amino acids. Losses at the gene ends were 0 bases for V and 5 bases for J; bases not matched to a gene: 7. CDR1 is LGHNA and CDR2 is YSLEER in the germline V gene.

The V call is TRBV7-9, the J call TRBJ1-1; TRBD1 matches 7 bases. Germline V gene sequence: CDR1 SEHNR, CDR2 FQNEAQ (reference sequence). The CDR3 totals 13 residues. Trimming at V came to 11 bases and at J to 0 bases, leaving 6 bases not matched to a gene. The chain's CDR3 is CAVRDSLNTEAFF. CDR3 nucleotide sequence: TGTGCCGTACGGGACAGCTTGAACACTGAAGCTTTCTTT.